A selection of T cell receptor beta chains follows, all from one sample in a study of T cells in Graves' hyperthyroidism and ophthalmopathy. TCRdb reanalysed the multiplex PCR reads using MiXCR and keeps one entry per CDR3 protein. The sample has roughly 700,000 distinct CDR3 sequences, about 15% seen once. The sequenced material came from blood. The receptor set was obtained from a woman aged 18-35 years with Graves' hyperthyroidism. Both conserved end residues are trimmed from each CDR3. A row's size may be missing; if present it is once, few, many or a size class.

>TRBJ1-1|TRBV6-1|many|13
ASSYSQIMNTEAF
>TRBJ2-7|TRBV9|few|13
ASTWRGTGAYEQY
>TRBJ2-7|TRBV30|many|12
AWSVGWGWREQY
>TRBJ1-1|TRBV5-1|.|12
ASSLAGRGREAF
>TRBJ2-1|TRBV28|.|15
ASSPSDGTVAYNEQF
>TRBJ2-7|TRBV6-2/TRBV6-3|many|14
ASSSGLAGGTYEQY
>TRBJ2-7|TRBV7-9|many|11
ASSLRTGDEQY
>TRBJ2-1|TRBV4-3|few|18
ASSQDGLAGTPRSYNEQF
>TRBJ2-7|TRBV9|many|14
ASSVGDLAGGHEQY
>TRBJ1-5|TRBV7-2|.|13
ASSSPGTANQPQH
>TRBJ2-7|TRBV6-1|many|10
ASSTGLAEQY
>TRBJ2-3|TRBV7-8|many|15
ASSPRGLAGVADTQY
>TRBJ1-1|TRBV18|many|13
ASSRHETAYTEAF